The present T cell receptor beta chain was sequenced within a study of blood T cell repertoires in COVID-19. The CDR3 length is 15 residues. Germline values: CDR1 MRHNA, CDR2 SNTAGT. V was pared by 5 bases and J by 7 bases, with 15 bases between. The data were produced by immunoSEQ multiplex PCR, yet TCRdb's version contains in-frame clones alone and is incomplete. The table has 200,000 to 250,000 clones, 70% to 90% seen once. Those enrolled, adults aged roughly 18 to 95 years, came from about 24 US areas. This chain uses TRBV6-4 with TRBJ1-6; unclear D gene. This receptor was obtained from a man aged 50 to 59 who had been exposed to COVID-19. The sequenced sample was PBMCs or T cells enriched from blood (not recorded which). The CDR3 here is CASSRTESGNSPLHF. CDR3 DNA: TGTGCCAGCAGTAGGACGGAATCGGGGAATTCACCCCTCCACTTT.